Sequencing of this T cell receptor (beta chain) was carried out in a study of blood T cell repertoires in COVID-19. The authors' processing: Estimates of nucleated cell counts were drawn from the amplification of reference gene primers. Clones were sequenced by immunoSEQ multiplex PCR, and TCRdb holds only the in-frame ones, with some missing. The D gene and trimming were derived from the DNA, and the V and J assignments and clone size from that table. The repertoire holds about 120,000 clones, with approximately 90% as singletons. This CDR3 is built from 14 residues. V was pared by 4 bases and J by 4 bases, with 5 bases of the junction left unmatched. The germline gives CDR1 SGHRS, CDR2 YFSETQ.

This TCR was sampled from a man in his sixties or seventies with active or convalescent COVID-19. Sequencing input: peripheral blood. V usage is TRBV5-1 and J usage is TRBJ1-3; the match to TRBD1 covers 7 bases. CDR3 in DNA: TGCGCCAGCAGCACTGGGACAGCCGGAAACACCATATATTTT. Amino acids: CASSTGTAGNTIYF.